The 17 T cell receptor beta chains reported below all come from one sample, sequenced in a study of T cell responses to AZD1222 COVID-19 vaccine. Profiled with immunoSEQ multiplex PCR; TCRdb holds only in-frame clones, not every one. Altogether approximately 150,000 clones are present, approximately 88% being singletons, with the ten largest covering 0.85% to 1.2%. Material: peripheral blood, obtained 28 days after the second AZD1222 dose. Receptors originate from an adult who received the AZD1222 COVID-19 vaccine.

This chain uses TRBV14 with TRBJ1-3; no clear D. This CDR3 contains 15 residues. Germline V lookup: CDR1 SGHDN, CDR2 FVKESK. Trimming took off 4 bases at V and 2 bases at J, with 12 bases between the two ends. The chain's CDR3 is CASSPLVQTGNTIYF. CDR3 in DNA: TGTGCCAGCAGCCCCCTTGTCCAGACTGGAAACACCATATATTTT.

The J gene is TRBJ1-2, the V gene TRBV5-1, with 8 bases identical to TRBD1. Trimming cost V 3 bases and J 10 bases; bases outside gene matches: 11. This CDR3 has 14 amino acids. The germline gives CDR1 SGHRS, CDR2 YFSETQ. CDR3 in DNA: TGCGCCAGCAGCTATACCGGGACAGGAAACTCCTACACCTTC. Its translation is CASSYTGTGNSYTF. Full variable domain (rest looked up from reference TRBV5-1 and TRBJ1-2): KAGVTQTPRYLIKTRGQQVTLSCSPISGHRSVSWYQQTPGQGLQFLFEYFSETQRNKGNFPGRFSGRQFSNSRSEMNVSTLELGDSALYLCASSYTGTGNSYTFGSGTRLTVV.

The rearrangement joins TRBV5-1 to TRBJ2-3; no definite D call. Germline V gives CDR1 SGHRS, CDR2 YFSETQ. This CDR3 region has 14 residues. V lost 0 bases, J lost 2 bases, and 7 bases lay in between. CDR3 DNA sequence: TGCGCCAGCAGCTTGGGAGCCGACACAGATACGCAGTATTTT. This sequence encodes CASSLGADTDTQYF.

The chain carries TRBV11-2 and TRBJ2-7; no clear D gene. V was pared by 5 bases and J by 3 bases, with 5 bases between. Germline values: CDR1 SGHAT, CDR2 FQNNGV. This CDR3 is built from 11 residues. The CDR3 DNA follows: TGTGCCAGCAGCGACGTCTACGAGCAGTACTTC. Translation: CASSDVYEQYF.

V is TRBV11-2 and J is TRBJ1-1; D uncertain. The V gene lost 4 bases and the J gene lost 5 bases, with 8 bases spanning the gap. The CDR3 runs to 12 residues. Germline values: CDR1 SGHAT, CDR2 FQNNGV. The CDR3 spells CASSWLGTEAFF. In DNA form, the CDR3 reads TGTGCCAGCAGCTGGCTGGGGACTGAAGCTTTCTTT.

V is TRBV13 and J is TRBJ1-1; D is unresolved. Germline V gives CDR1 PRHDT, CDR2 FYEKMQ (reference sequence). The CDR3 has 21 amino acids. V was clipped by 0 bases and J by 3 bases, with 29 bases between them. The CDR3 reads CASSLGLSYSGRYPPDTEAFF. The CDR3 nucleotides are TGTGCCAGCAGCTTAGGCCTATCCTATAGCGGACGGTATCCCCCGGACACTGAAGCTTTCTTT.

This clone was seen only once. CDR3 in DNA: TGTGCCACCAGCCCCTTTAGCAATCAGCCCCAGCATTTT. Its protein product is CATSPFSNQPQHF. This chain uses TRBV15 with TRBJ1-5; unclear D gene. V lost 5 bases to trimming and J lost 0 bases, with 5 bases between them. CDR1 and CDR2 (germline): LNHNV, YYDKDF (reference sequence). The CDR3 covers 13 residues.

The chain links TRBV5-1 to TRBJ1-2; no clear D. The V gene's germline CDR1 is SGHRS and CDR2 YFSETQ. The CDR3 loop spans 13 amino acids. Trimming pared 0 bases from V and 2 bases from J, leaving 5 bases between. CDR3 protein: CASSLVTNYGYTF. The CDR3 nucleotides read TGCGCCAGCAGCTTGGTCACCAACTATGGCTACACCTTC.

The chain couples TRBV6-5 to TRBJ1-5; D may be TRBD1 (5 bases). Germline V gene lookup returns CDR1 MNHEY and CDR2 SVGAGI. The CDR3 has 15 amino acids. Trimming pared 5 bases from V and 4 bases from J, leaving 15 bases between. CDR3 residues: CASSPERGGNQPQHF. The CDR3 DNA reads TGTGCCAGCAGTCCCGAGCGGGGGGGGAATCAGCCCCAGCATTTT.

V usage is TRBV3-1 (or the pseudogene TRBV3-2) and J usage is TRBJ2-2, with a tentative D call TRBD1 (5 bases). Germline V gives CDR1 LGHDT, CDR2 YNNKEL (reference sequence). The CDR3 loop spans 13 amino acids. The V and J ends lost 2 bases and 7 bases respectively, with 8 bases between them. CDR3 sequence reads: CASSQITGGELFF. DNA of the CDR3: TGTGCCAGCAGCCAAATTACAGGCGGGGAGCTGTTTTTT.

The gene calls are TRBV10-2 and TRBJ2-6; no reliable D call. The CDR3 loop spans 18 amino acids. Between the trimmed V and J ends, which lost 3 bases and 0 bases, there was a span of 15 bases. CDR1 is WSHSY, CDR2 SAAADI, per germline. As DNA, the CDR3 is TGCGCCAGCAGTGATAAGGTAGCCTACTACTCTGGGGCCAACGTCCTGACTTTC. This gives the protein CASSDKVAYYSGANVLTF.

This chain joins TRBV9 and TRBJ2-1, with a weak D call TRBD1 (6 bases). Germline CDR1 SGDLS, CDR2 YYNGEE. The V end lost 2 bases, the J end lost 9 bases, and 9 bases lay between the germline ends. The CDR3 has 12 residues. The CDR3 loop reads CASSVTGLEQFF. The CDR3 DNA is TGTGCCAGCAGCGTTACAGGGCTTGAGCAGTTCTTC.

The chain recombines TRBV29-1 with TRBJ1-5, with a weak D call TRBD1 (6 bases). The CDR3 is 14 residues long. Trimming shortened V by 7 bases and J by 5 bases, and 18 bases separated the two germline ends. The germline gives CDR1 SQVTM, CDR2 ANQGSEA. CDR3 nucleotides: TGCAGCGCAGCTCTCAGGGGTAAGGATCAGCCCCAGCATTTT. This gives the protein CSAALRGKDQPQHF.

The chain combines TRBV19 with TRBJ1-6; 7 positions agree with TRBD1. The trim removed 6 bases at V and 4 bases at J, leaving 3 bases unmatched. CDR1 and CDR2 from the germline V gene are LNHDA and SQIVND (reference sequence). CDR3 length equals 14 residues. The chain's CDR3 is CASRLQGYNSPLHF. CDR3 coding DNA: TGTGCCAGTAGGTTACAGGGGTATAATTCACCCCTCCACTTT.

The chain links TRBV4-1 to TRBJ1-3, with 7 bases identical to TRBD1. Germline V gene data show CDR1 as MGHRA and CDR2 as YSYEKL. With V trimmed by 4 bases and J by 4 bases, 10 bases remained unmatched. This CDR3 contains 16 residues. The CDR3 DNA reads TGCGCCAGCAGCCTTGCAAAGGGGGCTACCGGAAACACCATATATTTT. Amino acids: CASSLAKGATGNTIYF.

The rearrangement uses TRBV3-1 (or the pseudogene TRBV3-2) and TRBJ2-7, with D hard to call. The CDR3 contains 17 residues. Germline lookup yields CDR1 LGHDT and CDR2 YNNKEL (reference sequence). V lost 1 base and J 0 bases, leaving 16 bases between the germline ends. CDR3 coding DNA: TGTGCCAGCAGCCAAGGGACGGTGAGGTGGAGCTCCTACGAGCAGTACTTC. It codes for CASSQGTVRWSSYEQYF.

The chain uses TRBV5-6 and TRBJ1-3, with unresolved D. CDR1 and CDR2 (germline): SGHDT, YYEEEE. This CDR3 is 16 amino acids long. V shed 4 bases and J shed 4 bases, with 18 bases lying between them. This chain's CDR3 is CASSHDGPFGGNTIYF. The CDR3 DNA is TGTGCCAGCAGCCACGACGGACCCTTTGGGGGAAACACCATATATTTT.